The 25 T cell receptor beta chains below come from one sample, sequenced in a study of blood T cell repertoires in COVID-19. Generated by immunoSEQ multiplex PCR, the TCRdb table keeps only in-frame clones and is missing some. The data show fewer than 250,000 clones, with 80% to 90% seen just once and about 20% held by the top ten. The material sequenced was peripheral blood. The source of these receptors is a man aged 30-40 years with active or convalescent COVID-19.

This sequence joins TRBV21-1 and TRBJ1-3; TRBD1, the table's D call, was not compared with the DNA. TRBV21-1 is a listed pseudogene. The CDR3 extends over 17 amino acids. CDR3 in DNA: TGTGCCAGCAGCAAAGGATCCAGGCTAACATCTGGAAACACCATATATTTT. It translates to CASSKGSRLTSGNTIYF.

V is TRBV30 and J is TRBJ2-3; TRBD2 matches 7 bases. CDR1 GTSNPN and CDR2 SVGIG come from the germline V gene (reference sequence). The CDR3 is made up of 15 amino acids. V trimming: 4 bases; J trimming: 3 bases; junction bases outside the gene matches: 10. The CDR3, as DNA: TGTGCCTGGATGAGTGGGAGGGGAGTTACAGATACGCAGTATTTT. As protein: CAWMSGRGVTDTQYF.

The rearrangement links TRBV15 to TRBJ2-3; 9 bases align to TRBD2. J was trimmed by 5 bases and V by 3 bases; bases with no gene match: 12. Germline CDR1 and CDR2: LNHNV and YYDKDF (reference sequence). CDR3 length: 17 amino acids. In DNA form, the CDR3 reads TGTGCCACCAGCAGTCGCTTAGGCGGGGGGGCATTAGATACGCAGTATTTT. This encodes CATSSRLGGGALDTQYF.

The CDR3 spells CASSIRSGLAVNEQFF. The CDR3 DNA follows: TGTGCCAGTAGTATAAGGTCAGGACTAGCGGTCAATGAGCAGTTCTTC. The chain joins TRBV19 to TRBJ2-1, with 10 positions matching TRBD2. The CDR3 length is 16 residues. Losses at the gene ends were 2 bases for V and 6 bases for J; bases not matched to a gene: 7. Germline CDR1 LNHDA, CDR2 SQIVND (reference sequence). Full variable domain (missing parts from reference TRBV19 and TRBJ2-1): DGGITQSPKYLFRKEGQNVTLSCEQNLNHDAMYWYRQDPGQGLRLIYYSQIVNDFQKGDIAEGYSVSREKKESFPLTVTSAQKNPTAFYLCASSIRSGLAVNEQFFGPGTRLTVL.

The chain joins TRBV4-3 to TRBJ2-2; possible D gene TRBD2, 6 bases. CDR1 and CDR2 from the germline V gene are LGHNA and YSLEER. CDR3 length: 14 amino acids. V was cut by 1 base and J by 7 bases, with 10 bases left in between. As DNA, the CDR3 is TGCGCCAGCAGCCAAGGGCTAGCGAGCGGGGAGCTGTTTTTT. This sequence encodes CASSQGLASGELFF.

This chain connects TRBV4-1 to TRBJ1-1; weak D call: TRBD1 (6 bases). The CDR3 consists of 17 residues. The V end lost 1 base, the J end lost 0 bases, and 15 bases lay between the germline ends. Per germline, CDR1 MGHRA and CDR2 YSYEKL. CDR3 coding DNA: TGCGCCAGCAGCCAAGGGCAGGGGATCCTCATGAACACTGAAGCTTTCTTT. Its translation is CASSQGQGILMNTEAFF.

The J gene is TRBJ2-1, the V gene TRBV5-6; no clear D. V dropped 4 bases and J dropped 5 bases, with 19 bases sitting between them. The CDR3 consists of 16 residues. Germline lookup yields CDR1 SGHDT and CDR2 YYEEEE. In DNA form, the CDR3 reads TGTGCCAGCAGCCCCGATACGGGTCAGCGAAACAATGAGCAGTTCTTC. Translation: CASSPDTGQRNNEQFF.

The J gene is TRBJ1-3, the V gene TRBV2; unclear D gene. The CDR3 consists of 13 residues. Germline V CDR1 and CDR2: SNHLY, FYNNEI. V was shortened by 7 bases and J by 2 bases, with 9 bases between the two germline ends. CDR3 protein: CASISTAGNTIYF. CDR3 nucleotide sequence: TGTGCCAGCATATCCACGGCTGGAAACACCATATATTTT.

The gene calls are TRBV7-8 and TRBJ2-3, with D possibly matching TRBD1 (6 bases). The CDR3 covers 14 residues. Between the trimmed V and J ends, which lost 5 bases and 3 bases, there was a span of 12 bases. Germline CDR1 and CDR2: SGHVS and FQNEAQ. As DNA, the CDR3 is TGTGCCAGCAGCCCGGATAGGGGGACAGATACGCAGTATTTT. Protein sequence: CASSPDRGTDTQYF.

The chain links TRBV28 to TRBJ2-1; the match to TRBD1 covers 7 bases. The CDR3 extends over 14 amino acids. Germline V gene lookup returns CDR1 MDHEN and CDR2 SYDVKM. The trim removed 5 bases at V and 2 bases at J, leaving 3 bases unmatched. As DNA, the CDR3 is TGTGCCAGCAGTGCCGACAGGGCCTACAATGAGCAGTTCTTC. It is translated as CASSADRAYNEQFF.

The V and J genes are TRBV12-5 and TRBJ2-7, with 10 bases fitting TRBD2. V lost 5 bases and J lost 6; bases outside the gene matches: 10. The germline V gene has CDR1 LGHNT and CDR2 FRNRAP. The CDR3 consists of 15 residues. Here the CDR3 DNA reads TGTGCTAGTGGTCGCAATAGCGGGGGGCTCCTCGAGCAGTACTTC. The encoded protein is CASGRNSGGLLEQYF.

The chain has TRBV11-2 and TRBJ1-5; TRBD1 might be the D (5 bases). CDR1 and CDR2 from the germline V gene are SGHAT and FQNNGV. Trimming removed 2 bases from V and 7 bases from J, with 9 bases in between. The CDR3 covers 13 residues. DNA of the CDR3: TGTGCCAGCAGCTTACAGGGCTACCAGCCCCAGCATTTT. Encoded protein: CASSLQGYQPQHF.

The chain employs TRBV27 and TRBJ1-5; 8 bases fit TRBD1. The germline V gene has CDR1 MNHEY and CDR2 SMNVEV (reference sequence). Unmatched junction bases numbered 2, after V lost 2 bases and J lost 2 bases. The CDR3 runs 15 residues. CDR3 nucleotide sequence: TGTGCCAGCAGTTTAGACAGGGGAGGCAATCAGCCCCAGCATTTT. Its translation is CASSLDRGGNQPQHF.

This clone was observed a few times. The rearrangement joins TRBV3-1 (or the pseudogene TRBV3-2) to TRBJ1-6; D uncertain. The CDR3 is 12 amino acids. V shed 3 bases and J shed 14 bases, with 11 bases lying between them. Germline V CDR1 and CDR2: LGHDT, YNNKEL (reference sequence). CDR3 bases: TGTGCCAGCAGCCAGGCGCGAGGTGCCCTCCACTTT. This gives the protein CASSQARGALHF.

This sequence joins TRBV29-1 and TRBJ2-1, with 11 positions matching TRBD1. The CDR3 is 15 amino acids. Germline assignment: CDR1 SQVTM and CDR2 ANQGSEA. J lost 5 bases, V lost 4 bases, and 7 bases had no gene match. The CDR3 loop is CSVGRTGGTHNEQFF. DNA of the CDR3: TGCAGCGTTGGTCGGACAGGGGGCACGCACAATGAGCAGTTCTTC.

This clone was seen a handful of times. The chain uses TRBV27 and TRBJ1-1; weak D call: TRBD1 (6 bases). Trimming removed 2 bases at V and 5 bases at J, with 12 bases between. Per the germline V gene, CDR1 is MNHEY and CDR2 is SMNVEV (reference sequence). This CDR3 spans 14 amino acids. CDR3 amino acids: CASSLIQGGTEAFF. CDR3 nucleotide sequence: TGTGCCAGCAGTTTAATACAGGGTGGTACTGAAGCTTTCTTT.

The V gene is TRBV5-4, the J gene TRBJ2-7; 10 nucleotides match TRBD2. CDR1 is SGHNT, CDR2 YYREEE, per germline (reference sequence). Losses at the gene ends were 4 bases for V and 3 bases for J; bases not matched to a gene: 4. The CDR3 length is 14 residues. CDR3 DNA: TGTGCCAGCAGCCGGACTAGCGGCTTCTACGAGCAGTACTTC. It specifies CASSRTSGFYEQYF.

The genes are TRBV18 and TRBJ1-5; no definite D call. The CDR3 contains 14 residues. V was cut by 1 base and J by 6 bases, with 10 bases left in between. Per the germline V gene, CDR1 is KGHSH and CDR2 is LQKENI. CDR3 bases: TGTGCCAGCTCACCACAGGAGGGAAGTCAGCCCCAGCATTTT. Translated: CASSPQEGSQPQHF.

V is TRBV25-1 and J is TRBJ1-1; D may be TRBD1 (6 bases). The CDR3 is made up of 13 amino acids. The V gene's germline CDR1 is MGHDK and CDR2 SYGVNS. Trimming left V 4 bases short and J 3 bases short, with 9 bases between. The CDR3 sequence: CASSVQGYTEAFF. DNA of the CDR3: TGTGCCAGCAGTGTACAGGGCTACACTGAAGCTTTCTTT.

The chain joins TRBV6-5 to TRBJ2-1, with 9 bases fitting TRBD2. The trim removed 7 bases at V and 6 bases at J, leaving 10 bases unmatched. Germline CDR1 is MNHEY and CDR2 is SVGAGI. The CDR3 consists of 15 residues. This CDR3 is CASTLTSGLLNEQFF. The DNA for the CDR3 is TGTGCCAGCACCCTGACTAGCGGACTCCTCAATGAGCAGTTCTTC.

The rearrangement links TRBV27 to TRBJ1-1, with a tentative D call TRBD1 (6 bases). From germline, CDR1 is MNHEY and CDR2 SMNVEV (reference sequence). The CDR3 runs to 14 residues. Trimming pared 6 bases from V and 1 base from J, leaving 12 bases between. Here the CDR3 DNA reads TGTGCCAGCAGGTCGGGGGGGGCGAACACTGAAGCTTTCTTT. Amino acid sequence: CASRSGGANTEAFF.

The chain has TRBV11-3 and TRBJ1-1, with a tentative D call TRBD1 (5 bases). Germline CDR1 and CDR2: SGHNT and YENEEA. The CDR3 covers 14 residues. Trimming took off 2 bases at V and 0 bases at J, with 7 bases between the two ends. The DNA of the CDR3 is TGTGCCAGCAGCTTACAGGGTATGAACACTGAAGCTTTCTTT. Protein: CASSLQGMNTEAFF.

This clone was seen just once. The J gene is TRBJ2-7, the V gene TRBV5-1, with 7 bases fitting TRBD1. The CDR3 sequence is 15 residues long. Germline trimming cut 3 bases from V and 5 bases from J; bases unmatched to any gene: 11. Germline loops: CDR1 SGHRS, CDR2 YFSETQ. DNA for the CDR3: TGCGCCAGCAGCTCCGCCGACAGGGATGGTAACGAGCAGTACTTC. Translated: CASSSADRDGNEQYF. Looking up the rest from reference TRBV5-1 and TRBJ2-7 gives the full variable domain: KAGVTQTPRYLIKTRGQQVTLSCSPISGHRSVSWYQQTPGQGLQFLFEYFSETQRNKGNFPGRFSGRQFSNSRSEMNVSTLELGDSALYLCASSSADRDGNEQYFGPGTRLTVT.

The sample holds a few counts of this clone. This chain links TRBV5-1 with TRBJ2-7, with 7 bases aligning to TRBD2. CDR3 length: 13 residues. The V gene end was trimmed by 2 bases and the J gene end by 6 bases; junction bases not matched to a gene: 5. CDR1 is SGHRS and CDR2 is YFSETQ in the germline V gene. The CDR3 sequence: CASSFAGVVEQYF. CDR3 nucleotides: TGCGCCAGCAGCTTCGCGGGAGTGGTCGAGCAGTACTTC.

This clone was seen once. J is TRBJ1-1 and V is TRBV6-6, with 9 bases aligning to TRBD1. This CDR3 contains 14 residues. The germline CDR1 and CDR2 sequences are MNHNY and SVGAGI (reference sequence). With 2 bases clipped from V and 11 bases from J, the junction kept 9 bases outside the gene matches. DNA for the CDR3: TGTGCCAGCAGTTACGACTGGGACAGGGCTCTTGCTTTCTTT. It yields the protein CASSYDWDRALAFF.